Listed below are T cell receptor beta chains from one sample, sequenced in a study of cytomegalovirus exposure and HLA in healthy donors. Using immunoSEQ multiplex PCR, the repertoire was profiled, and TCRdb retains in-frame clones only, with some absent. Of about 270,000 clones detected, approximately 83% appear once; the ten largest clones hold approximately 1%. Sequences were obtained from PBMCs. These receptors all come from a woman aged 18-29 years in good health and CMV-seronegative. Each CDR3 is given with its conserved first and last residue. A D gene is named only where the DNA matches it firmly. Size is omitted from some rows. Given values are once, few, many or a class for expanded clones.

V	D	J	size	CDR3	DNA
TRBV7-9	TRBD1	TRBJ2-5	-	CASNINRGAETQYF	TGTGCCAGCAACATAAACAGGGGAGCGGAGACCCAGTACTTC
TRBV5-1	-	TRBJ1-1	-	CASSFGSPKFAAFF	TGCGCCAGCAGCTTCGGGTCCCCAAAGTTTGCAGCTTTCTTT
TRBV28	-	TRBJ2-7	-	CASQAPGTPTYEQYF	TGTGCCAGCCAAGCCCCCGGGACACCTACCTACGAGCAGTACTTC
TRBV29-1	-	TRBJ2-2	-	CSVEGHGELFF	TGCAGCGTTGAGGGGCACGGGGAGCTGTTTTTT
TRBV5-6	-	TRBJ1-5	-	CASSFEGERPQHF	TGTGCCAGCAGCTTTGAGGGGGAGAGGCCCCAGCATTTT
TRBV18	TRBD1	TRBJ2-3	-	CASSPGQGADTQYF	TGTGCCAGCTCACCAGGGCAGGGGGCAGATACGCAGTATTTT
TRBV18	-	TRBJ1-4	-	CASSPTGSGEKLFF	TGTGCCAGCTCACCCACAGGTTCTGGGGAAAAACTGTTTTTT
TRBV12-1	-	TRBJ2-7	-	CASSSLTWTGEGEQYF	TGTGCCAGCAGCTCCCTTACGTGGACAGGGGAAGGCGAGCAGTACTTC
TRBV29-1	TRBD2	TRBJ2-3	-	CSVVLGLAGARTMDTQYF	TGCAGCGTTGTCTTGGGACTAGCGGGGGCCCGAACGATGGATACGCAGTATTTT
TRBV6-5	TRBD1	TRBJ1-1	-	CASSYSTGRTEAFF	TGTGCCAGCAGTTACTCGACAGGGAGGACTGAAGCTTTCTTT
TRBV15	TRBD2	TRBJ2-7	-	CATSPWSGGNYEQYF	TGTGCCACCAGCCCGTGGTCGGGAGGCAACTACGAGCAGTACTTC
TRBV6-5	-	TRBJ2-7	-	CASSRRIGIYEQYF	TGTGCCAGCAGTAGGAGGATAGGCATCTACGAGCAGTACTTC
TRBV27	-	TRBJ1-1	once	CASSYEFRGEAFF	TGTGCCAGCAGTTACGAGTTTCGGGGTGAAGCTTTCTTT
TRBV9	-	TRBJ1-3	few	CASSVAGDPGNTIYF	TGTGCCAGCAGCGTAGCAGGGGACCCTGGAAACACCATATATTTT
TRBV29-1	TRBD2	TRBJ2-7	-	CSVARGGPYEQYF	TGCAGCGTTGCACGGGGGGGACCTTACGAGCAGTACTTC
TRBV7-6	-	TRBJ2-7	-	CASSLGGDSKVGQYF	TGTGCCAGCAGCTTAGGGGGGGACTCCAAAGTAGGGCAGTACTTC
TRBV6-6	TRBD2	TRBJ2-5	-	CASSYRTSGETQYF	TGTGCCAGCAGTTACAGAACTAGCGGCGAGACCCAGTACTTC
TRBV13	TRBD1	TRBJ2-7	-	CASSVGTAAYEQYF	TGTGCCAGCAGCGTCGGGACAGCCGCCTACGAGCAGTACTTC
TRBV5-1	-	TRBJ2-7	-	CASSSLAASDRTYEQYF	TGCGCCAGCAGCTCTCTGGCGGCTAGCGACCGCACCTACGAGCAGTACTTC
TRBV5-1	-	TRBJ1-1	-	CASTNSPGAVRLGDEAFF	TGCGCCAGCACCAACTCCCCAGGGGCGGTAAGGTTGGGGGATGAAGCTTTCTTT
TRBV7-2	-	TRBJ1-3	-	CASSLGLGGSGNTIYF	TGTGCCAGCAGCTTAGGATTAGGAGGGTCTGGAAACACCATATATTTT
TRBV5-1	TRBD2	TRBJ2-7	-	CASSHGGSWEQYF	TGCGCCAGCAGCCACGGGGGGTCGTGGGAGCAGTACTTC
TRBV6-5	-	TRBJ2-5	-	CASIGLGAGETQYF	TGTGCCAGCATCGGTCTTGGTGCGGGGGAGACCCAGTACTTC
TRBV6-5	-	TRBJ2-7	-	CASSYSGADPYEQYF	TGTGCCAGCAGTTACTCGGGGGCGGACCCCTACGAGCAGTACTTC
TRBV18	-	TRBJ2-4	once	CASSPLAGQGNIQYF	TGTGCCAGCTCACCCCTCGCGGGGCAAGGTAACATTCAGTACTTC
TRBV27	-	TRBJ2-1	-	CASSPNWGPYNEQFF	TGTGCCAGCAGTCCCAATTGGGGGCCCTACAATGAGCAGTTCTTC
TRBV4-3	TRBD2	TRBJ2-3	-	CASSLSGGNTDTQYF	TGCGCCAGCAGCCTTAGCGGGGGGAACACAGATACGCAGTATTTT
TRBV5-1	-	TRBJ1-1	-	CASSFSRNTEAFF	TGCGCCAGCAGCTTTAGCCGGAACACTGAAGCTTTCTTT
TRBV19	-	TRBJ1-5	-	CASSSDRTYNQPQHF	TGTGCCAGTAGCTCCGACAGAACCTACAATCAGCCCCAGCATTTT
TRBV6-4	TRBD2	TRBJ2-3	few	CASSESSGGTDTQYF	TGTGCCAGCAGTGAGTCCAGCGGGGGCACAGATACGCAGTATTTT
TRBV7-9	-	TRBJ1-3	once	CASSYNRSRNTIYF	TGTGCCAGCAGCTATAACAGGAGCAGAAACACCATATATTTT
TRBV27	TRBD1	TRBJ1-2	-	CASSRRDRSYGYTF	TGTGCCAGCAGTAGAAGGGACAGAAGCTATGGCTACACCTTC
TRBV10-3	TRBD1	TRBJ2-7	-	CAISGLTGPYEQYF	TGTGCCATCAGTGGTTTGACAGGGCCCTACGAGCAGTACTTC
TRBV25-1	-	TRBJ2-1	-	CASSRDNEQFF	TGTGCCAGCAGCCGGGACAATGAGCAGTTCTTC
TRBV5-1	-	TRBJ2-4	-	CASSLVGLDIQYF	TGCGCCAGCAGCTTGGTTGGTTTAGACATTCAGTACTTC